These T cell receptor beta chains were read from a single sample in a study of neoadjuvant nivolumab and ipilimumab in lung cancer. Assay: immunoSEQ multiplex PCR; the TCRdb copy retains only in-frame clones and omits some. The sample includes fewer than 40,000 clones, roughly 89% of them seen just once. The source was peripheral blood, collected before neoadjuvant nivolumab, alone or with ipilimumab. The receptors come from an adult with non-small cell lung cancer. Both conserved end residues are part of each CDR3. The D gene is left open where the match is weak. Some rows mark clone size as missing; the rest say once, few, many or name a class of expanded clone.

d_gene	j_gene	v_gene	abundance	CDR3aa	CDR3nt
TRBD1	TRBJ2-1	TRBV30	few	CAWNPRGRSEQFF	TGTGCCTGGAATCCCAGGGGGCGAAGTGAGCAGTTCTTC
NA	TRBJ1-5	TRBV7-6	NA	CASSPSGVPGNQPQHF	TGTGCCAGCAGCCCCAGCGGAGTCCCGGGCAATCAGCCCCAGCATTTT
TRBD1	TRBJ1-5	TRBV7-2	NA	CASSLQGGNQPQHF	TGTGCCAGCAGCTTGCAGGGGGGTAATCAGCCCCAGCATTTT
NA	TRBJ1-5	TRBV7-9	NA	CASSNERGAQPQHF	TGTGCCAGCAGCAACGAGAGGGGGGCCCAGCCCCAGCATTTT
NA	TRBJ2-7	TRBV4-1	few	CASSSFGLEAQYF	TGCGCCAGCAGCTCCTTCGGGCTGGAGGCACAGTACTTC
TRBD2	TRBJ2-7	TRBV4-1	few	CASRPLAGALEQYF	TGCGCCAGCAGACCACTAGCGGGAGCGCTTGAGCAGTACTTC
NA	TRBJ1-1	TRBV30	NA	CAWKSWVNTEAFF	TGTGCCTGGAAATCTTGGGTGAACACTGAAGCTTTCTTT
TRBD1	TRBJ2-7	TRBV29-1	NA	CSVESRDRGYEQYF	TGCAGCGTAGAATCCCGGGACAGGGGATACGAGCAGTACTTC
TRBD2	TRBJ2-7	TRBV5-6	NA	CASREGLAGPSHEQYF	TGTGCCAGCAGGGAGGGACTAGCGGGACCCTCTCACGAGCAGTACTTC
NA	TRBJ1-2	TRBV28	NA	CASSLPTGGGLYGYTF	TGTGCCAGCAGTTTACCTACCGGGGGGGGCTTGTATGGCTACACCTTC
NA	TRBJ1-5	TRBV10-2	NA	CASSETANNQPQHF	TGCGCCAGCAGTGAGACGGCCAACAATCAGCCCCAGCATTTT
NA	TRBJ2-3	TRBV7-2	NA	CASTPPSTDTQYF	TGTGCCAGCACCCCGCCGTCGACAGATACGCAGTATTTT
TRBD1	TRBJ2-7	TRBV9	NA	CASSLKPGQGINEQYF	TGTGCCAGCAGCCTCAAGCCGGGACAGGGGATCAACGAGCAGTACTTC
TRBD2	TRBJ2-1	TRBV5-1	NA	CASSASSGYNEQFF	TGCGCCAGCAGCGCATCTAGCGGCTACAATGAGCAGTTCTTC
NA	TRBJ2-3	TRBV11-3	NA	CASSTPGAPEDTQYF	TGTGCCAGCAGCACCCCAGGGGCCCCAGAGGATACGCAGTATTTT
NA	TRBJ2-1	TRBV6-1	few	CASSGDSGAYNEQFF	TGTGCCAGCAGTGGCGATAGCGGAGCCTACAATGAGCAGTTCTTC
TRBD2	TRBJ2-1	TRBV11-2	NA	CASSLDRTSGRKKFF	TGTGCCAGCAGCTTAGATAGGACTAGCGGGAGGAAGAAGTTCTTC
NA	TRBJ1-3	TRBV6-5	NA	CASSPSRGNTIYF	TGTGCCAGCAGTCCATCTCGGGGAAACACCATATATTTT
TRBD2	TRBJ2-1	TRBV6-4	NA	CASSSSAGGPSHEQFF	TGTGCCAGCAGTTCCTCAGCGGGAGGGCCTTCCCATGAGCAGTTCTTC
NA	TRBJ2-6	TRBV15	NA	CATSIRRRAGANVLTF	TGTGCCACCAGCATAAGGAGAAGGGCTGGGGCCAACGTCCTGACTTTC